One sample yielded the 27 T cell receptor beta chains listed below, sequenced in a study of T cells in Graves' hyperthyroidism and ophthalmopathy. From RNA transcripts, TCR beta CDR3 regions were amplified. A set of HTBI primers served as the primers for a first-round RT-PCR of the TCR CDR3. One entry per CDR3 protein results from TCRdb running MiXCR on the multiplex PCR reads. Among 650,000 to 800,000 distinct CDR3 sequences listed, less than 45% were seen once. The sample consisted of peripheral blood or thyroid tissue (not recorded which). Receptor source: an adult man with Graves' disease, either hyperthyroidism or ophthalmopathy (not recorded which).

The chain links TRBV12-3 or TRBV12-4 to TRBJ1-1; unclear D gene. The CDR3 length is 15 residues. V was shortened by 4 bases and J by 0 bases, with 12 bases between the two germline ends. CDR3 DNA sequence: TGTGCCAGCAGTTCCGCAGCCTTAATGAACACTGAAGCTTTCTTT. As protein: CASSSAALMNTEAFF.

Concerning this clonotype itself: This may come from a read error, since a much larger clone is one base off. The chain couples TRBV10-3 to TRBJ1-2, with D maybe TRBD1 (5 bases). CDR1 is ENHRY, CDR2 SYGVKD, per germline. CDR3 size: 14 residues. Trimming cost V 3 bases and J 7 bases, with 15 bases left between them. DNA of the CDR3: TGTGCCATCAGTGATCTCGGCAGGGAAGGTGGCTACACCTTC. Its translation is CAISDLGREGGYTF.

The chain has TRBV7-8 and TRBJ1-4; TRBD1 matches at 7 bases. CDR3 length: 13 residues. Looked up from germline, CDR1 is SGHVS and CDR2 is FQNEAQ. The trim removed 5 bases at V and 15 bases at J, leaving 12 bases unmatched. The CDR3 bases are TGTGCCAGCAGCCCCCACACAGGGGAATCTTTGTTTTTT. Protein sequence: CASSPHTGESLFF.

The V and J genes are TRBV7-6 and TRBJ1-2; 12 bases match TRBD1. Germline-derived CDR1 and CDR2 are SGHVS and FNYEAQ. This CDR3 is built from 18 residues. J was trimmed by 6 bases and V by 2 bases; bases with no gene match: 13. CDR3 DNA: TGTGCCAGCAGCTTAACCCCGGGGACAGGGGGCATCGAAGATGGCTACACCTTC. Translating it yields CASSLTPGTGGIEDGYTF.

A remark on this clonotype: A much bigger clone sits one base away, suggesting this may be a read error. CDR3 amino acids: CSVLDSGTYEQYF. In DNA form, the CDR3 reads TGCAGCGTTCTGGACAGCGGAACCTACGAGCAGTACTTC. The V and J genes are TRBV29-1 and TRBJ2-7; D might be TRBD1 (6 bases). CDR1 SQVTM and CDR2 ANQGSEA come from the germline V gene. The CDR3 loop spans 13 amino acids. Trimming took off 5 bases at V and 2 bases at J, with 13 bases between the two ends.

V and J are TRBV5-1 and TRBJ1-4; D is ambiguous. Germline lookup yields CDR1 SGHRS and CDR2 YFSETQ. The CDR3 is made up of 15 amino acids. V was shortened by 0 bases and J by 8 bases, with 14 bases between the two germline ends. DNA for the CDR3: TGCGCCAGCAGCTTGGATACAGTAGGAAGCGAAAAACTGTTTTTT. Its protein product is CASSLDTVGSEKLFF.

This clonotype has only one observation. CDR3 protein: CSAATGGGKRSYEQYF. CDR3 in DNA: TGCAGTGCTGCGACAGGGGGGGGAAAGCGTTCCTACGAGCAGTACTTC. The chain joins TRBV20-1 to TRBJ2-7, with TRBD1 matching over 9 bases. V lost 5 bases and J lost 1; bases outside the gene matches: 12. The CDR3 covers 16 residues. The V gene's germline CDR1 is DFQATT and CDR2 SNEGSKA (reference sequence).

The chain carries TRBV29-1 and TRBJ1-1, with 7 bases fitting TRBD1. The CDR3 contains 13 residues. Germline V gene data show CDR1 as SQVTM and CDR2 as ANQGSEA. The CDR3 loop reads CGARTGGVDEAFF. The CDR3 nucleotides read TGCGGCGCTAGGACAGGTGGGGTGGATGAAGCTTTCTTT.

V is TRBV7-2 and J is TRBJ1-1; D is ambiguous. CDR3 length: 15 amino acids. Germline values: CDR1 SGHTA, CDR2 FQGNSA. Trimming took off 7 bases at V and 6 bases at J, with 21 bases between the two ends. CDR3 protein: CASNIQWARGAEAFF. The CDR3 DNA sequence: TGTGCCAGCAACATTCAGTGGGCGCGTGGCGCTGAAGCTTTCTTT. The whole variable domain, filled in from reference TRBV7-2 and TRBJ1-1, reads GAGVSQSPSNKVTEKGKDVELRCDPISGHTALYWYRQSLGQGLEFLIYFQGNSAPDKSGLPSDRFSAERTGGSVSTLTIQRTQQEDSAVYLCASNIQWARGAEAFFGQGTRLTVV.

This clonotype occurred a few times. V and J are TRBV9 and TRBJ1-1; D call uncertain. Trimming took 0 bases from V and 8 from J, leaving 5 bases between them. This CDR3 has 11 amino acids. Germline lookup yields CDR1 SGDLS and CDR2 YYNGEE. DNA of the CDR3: TGTGCCAGCAGCGTAGGTGCGGAAGCTTTCTTT. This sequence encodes CASSVGAEAFF.

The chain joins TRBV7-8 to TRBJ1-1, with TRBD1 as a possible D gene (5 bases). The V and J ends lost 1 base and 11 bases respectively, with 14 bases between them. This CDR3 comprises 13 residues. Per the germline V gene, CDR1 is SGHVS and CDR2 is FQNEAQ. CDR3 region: CASSLVRGGLAFF. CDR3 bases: TGTGCCAGCAGCTTAGTTAGGGGAGGGCTGGCTTTCTTT.

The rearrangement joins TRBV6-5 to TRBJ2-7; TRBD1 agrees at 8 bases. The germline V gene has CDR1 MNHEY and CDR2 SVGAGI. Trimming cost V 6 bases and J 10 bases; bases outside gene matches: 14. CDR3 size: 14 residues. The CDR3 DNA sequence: TGTGCCAGCAGAAGGACAGGGAACAGGGATTTACAGTACTTC. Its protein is CASRRTGNRDLQYF.

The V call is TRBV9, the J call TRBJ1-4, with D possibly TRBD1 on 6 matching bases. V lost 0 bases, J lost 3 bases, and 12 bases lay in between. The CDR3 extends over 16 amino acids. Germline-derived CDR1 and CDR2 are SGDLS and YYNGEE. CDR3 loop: CASSVEGGIANEKLFF. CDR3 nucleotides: TGTGCCAGCAGCGTAGAGGGGGGGATTGCTAATGAAAAACTGTTTTTT.

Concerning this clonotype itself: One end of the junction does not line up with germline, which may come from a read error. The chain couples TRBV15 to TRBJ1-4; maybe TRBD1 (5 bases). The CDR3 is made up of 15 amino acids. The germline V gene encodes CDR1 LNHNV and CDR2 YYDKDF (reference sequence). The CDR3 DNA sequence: TGTGCCACCAACAGACCAGGGAGCCCTAATGAAAAACTGTTTTTT. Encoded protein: CATNRPGSPNEKLFF.

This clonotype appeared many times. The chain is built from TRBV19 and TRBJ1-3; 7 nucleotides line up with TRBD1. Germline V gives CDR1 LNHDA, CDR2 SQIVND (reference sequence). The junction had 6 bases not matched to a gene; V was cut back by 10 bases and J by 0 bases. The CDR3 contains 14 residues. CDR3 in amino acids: CATEGQSSGNTIYF. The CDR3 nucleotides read TGTGCCACCGAGGGACAGTCCTCTGGAAACACCATATATTTT.

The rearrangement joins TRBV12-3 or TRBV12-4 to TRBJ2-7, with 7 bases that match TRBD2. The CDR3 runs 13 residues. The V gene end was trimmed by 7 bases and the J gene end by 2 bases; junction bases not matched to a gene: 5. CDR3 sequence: CASNLGGAYEQYF. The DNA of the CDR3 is TGTGCCAGCAACCTGGGGGGGGCCTACGAGCAGTACTTC.

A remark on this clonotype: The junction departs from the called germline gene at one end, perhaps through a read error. The DNA of the CDR3 is TGCGCCAGCAGCCAAACCCCGACAGGCCTTAATTCACCCCTCCACTTT. Protein: CASSQTPTGLNSPLHF. The V and J genes are TRBV7-2 and TRBJ1-6; possibly TRBD1 for D (6 bases). Per germline, CDR1 SGHTA and CDR2 FQGNSA. The CDR3 is 16 amino acids.

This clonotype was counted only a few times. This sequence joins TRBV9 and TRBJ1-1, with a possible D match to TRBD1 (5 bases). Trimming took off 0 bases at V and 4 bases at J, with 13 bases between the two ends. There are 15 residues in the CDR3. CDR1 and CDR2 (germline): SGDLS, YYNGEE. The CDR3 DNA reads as TGTGCCAGCAGCGTAGAACCGGGACGTGGCACTGAAGCTTTCTTT. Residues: CASSVEPGRGTEAFF. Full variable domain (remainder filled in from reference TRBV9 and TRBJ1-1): DSGVTQTPKHLITATGQRVTLRCSPRSGDLSVYWYQQSLDQGLQFLIQYYNGEERAKGNILERFSAQQFPDLHSELNLSSLELGDSALYFCASSVEPGRGTEAFFGQGTRLTVV.

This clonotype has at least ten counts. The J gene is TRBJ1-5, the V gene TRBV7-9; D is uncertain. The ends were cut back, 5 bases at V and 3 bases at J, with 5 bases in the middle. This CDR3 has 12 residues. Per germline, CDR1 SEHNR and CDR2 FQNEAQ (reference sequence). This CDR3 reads CASSGNNQPQHF. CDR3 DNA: TGTGCCAGCAGCGGAAACAATCAGCCCCAGCATTTT. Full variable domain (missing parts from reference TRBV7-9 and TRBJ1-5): DTGVSQNPRHKITKRGQNVTFRCDPISEHNRLYWYRQTLGQGPEFLTYFQNEAQLEKSRLLSDRFSAERPKGSFSTLEIQRTEQGDSAMYLCASSGNNQPQHFGDGTRLSIL.

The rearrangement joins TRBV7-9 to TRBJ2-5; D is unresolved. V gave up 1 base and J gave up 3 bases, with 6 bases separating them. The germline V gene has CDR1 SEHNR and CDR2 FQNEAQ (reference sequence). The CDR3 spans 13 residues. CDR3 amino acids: CASSLGVEETQYF. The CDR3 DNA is TGTGCCAGCAGCTTAGGGGTTGAAGAGACCCAGTACTTC.

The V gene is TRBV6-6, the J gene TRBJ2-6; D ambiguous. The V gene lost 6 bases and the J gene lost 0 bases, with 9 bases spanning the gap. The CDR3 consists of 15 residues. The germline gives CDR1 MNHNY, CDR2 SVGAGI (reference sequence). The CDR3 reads CASSPLFSGANVLTF. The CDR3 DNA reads TGTGCCAGCAGCCCACTGTTCTCTGGGGCCAACGTCCTGACTTTC.

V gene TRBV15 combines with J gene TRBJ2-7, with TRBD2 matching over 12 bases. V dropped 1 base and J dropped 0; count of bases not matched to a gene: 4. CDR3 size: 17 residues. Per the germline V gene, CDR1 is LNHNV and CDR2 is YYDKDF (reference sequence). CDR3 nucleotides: TGTGCCACCAGCAGAGCACTAGCGGGGGGCGCCTCCTACGAGCAGTACTTC. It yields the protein CATSRALAGGASYEQYF. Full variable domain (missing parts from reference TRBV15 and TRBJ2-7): DAMVIQNPRYQVTQFGKPVTLSCSQTLNHNVMYWYQQKSSQAPKLLFHYYDKDFNNEADTPDNFQSRRPNTSFCFLDIRSPGLGDTAMYLCATSRALAGGASYEQYFGPGTRLTVT.

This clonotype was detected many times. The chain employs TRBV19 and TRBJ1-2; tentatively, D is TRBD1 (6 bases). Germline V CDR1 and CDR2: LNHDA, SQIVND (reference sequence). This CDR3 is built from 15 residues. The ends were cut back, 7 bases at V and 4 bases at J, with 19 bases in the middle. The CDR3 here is CASTGAARGGYGYTF. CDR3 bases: TGTGCCAGTACGGGGGCTGCCAGGGGAGGCTATGGCTACACCTTC.

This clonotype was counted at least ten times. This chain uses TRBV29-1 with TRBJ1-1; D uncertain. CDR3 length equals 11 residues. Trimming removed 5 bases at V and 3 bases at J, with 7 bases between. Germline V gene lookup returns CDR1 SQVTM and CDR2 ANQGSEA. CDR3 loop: CSVMGYTEAFF. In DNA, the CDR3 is TGCAGCGTTATGGGGTACACTGAAGCTTTCTTT.

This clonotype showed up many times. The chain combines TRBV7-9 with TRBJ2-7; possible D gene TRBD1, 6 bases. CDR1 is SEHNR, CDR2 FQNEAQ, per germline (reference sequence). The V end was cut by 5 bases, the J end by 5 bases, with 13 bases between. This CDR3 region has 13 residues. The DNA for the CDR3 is TGTGCCAGCAGCCGCCGAACAGGGCACGAGCAGTACTTC. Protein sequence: CASSRRTGHEQYF.

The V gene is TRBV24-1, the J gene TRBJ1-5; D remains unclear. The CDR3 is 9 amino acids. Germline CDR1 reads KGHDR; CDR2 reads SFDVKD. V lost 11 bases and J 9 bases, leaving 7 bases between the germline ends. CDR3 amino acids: CASPAPQHF. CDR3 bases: TGTGCCAGCCCGGCGCCCCAGCATTTT.

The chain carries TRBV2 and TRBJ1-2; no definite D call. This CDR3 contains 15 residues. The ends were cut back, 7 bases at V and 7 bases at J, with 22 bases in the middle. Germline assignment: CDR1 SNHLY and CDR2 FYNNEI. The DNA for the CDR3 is TGTGCCAGCACCCCCCTTACGGGCGGAGCTGGTGGCTACACCTTC. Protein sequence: CASTPLTGGAGGYTF.